This T cell receptor (beta chain) stems from a study of OX40 agonist ivuxolimab in advanced cancers. Study-level background: In three patients, partial responses were observed, one with hepatocellular carcinoma and two with cutaneous melanoma.

Assay used: immunoSEQ multiplex PCR; TCRdb lists only in-frame clones, some missing. The data show more than 70,000 clones, 85% to 90% seen once. Autoimmune disease history or systemic immunosuppression led to patient exclusion. The V and J ends lost 3 bases and 0 bases respectively, with 14 bases between them. This CDR3 comprises 15 residues. The germline gives CDR1 SQVTM, CDR2 ANQGSEA. This sequence originates from an adult with an advanced solid tumor such as melanoma, head and neck, liver or kidney cancer. This chain uses TRBV29-1 with TRBJ2-5, with D possibly TRBD1 on 6 matching bases. The sequencing here drew on CD4+ or CD8+ T cells sorted from blood, taken in a trial of the OX40 agonist ivuxolimab. The CDR3 here is CSVDGRGGHQETQYF. CDR3 sequence (DNA): TGCAGCGTTGACGGCAGGGGTGGGCACCAAGAGACCCAGTACTTC.